The next 31 T cell receptor beta chains were all read from a single sample in a study of vaccination effects on CD4 cells after COVID-19. Antigens for these TCRs are unknown. Sequencing was performed with immunoSEQ multiplex PCR; in TCRdb, only in-frame clones are kept and a portion is missing. The sample records about 74,000 clones, around 77% being singletons. The authors isolated CD4+ T cells after around 11 days of culture. This specimen consisted of CD4+ T cells from PBMCs cultured without peptide, obtained before COVID-19 vaccination. Receptor source: a human donor who received a COVID-19 vaccine.

This clone was detected only once. The V gene is TRBV24-1, the J gene TRBJ1-2; D gene unclear. Germline CDR1 is KGHDR and CDR2 is SFDVKD. The CDR3 covers 16 residues. V was pared by 5 bases and J by 10 bases, with 25 bases between. Written as DNA, the CDR3 is TGTGCCACCAGTGGCCAAACAAGGGCCGGATATAACGACTACACCTTC. It is translated as CATSGQTRAGYNDYTF.

This clone was seen just once. V gene TRBV18 combines with J gene TRBJ2-4; 8 nucleotides match TRBD1. The CDR3 is 15 amino acids. The germline gives CDR1 KGHSH, CDR2 LQKENI. The junction had 8 bases not matched to a gene; V was cut back by 5 bases and J by 5 bases. CDR3 coding DNA: TGTGCCAGCTCAACGGGCACAGGGGGAGAAAACATTCAGTACTTC. Encoded protein: CASSTGTGGENIQYF.

This clone was recorded a few times. This chain uses TRBV9 with TRBJ1-2; unclear D gene. The CDR3 sequence is 14 residues long. Trimming pared 0 bases from V and 5 bases from J, leaving 11 bases between. CDR1 SGDLS and CDR2 YYNGEE come from the germline V gene. CDR3 loop: CASSVDTAPYGYTF. CDR3 nucleotides: TGTGCCAGCAGCGTAGACACGGCCCCTTATGGCTACACCTTC.

The chain links TRBV18 to TRBJ2-7; a possible D gene is TRBD2 (6 bases). V was clipped by 1 base and J by 7 bases, with 11 bases between them. This CDR3 comprises 13 residues. CDR1 is KGHSH, CDR2 LQKENI, per germline. In nucleotides, the CDR3 is TGTGCCAGCTCACCACGGGACTGGGGGGAGCAGTACGTC. This translates into CASSPRDWGEQYV.

The V gene is TRBV3-1 (or the pseudogene TRBV3-2), the J gene TRBJ1-1; D gene unclear. Trimming took off 4 bases at V and 0 bases at J, with 6 bases between the two ends. The CDR3 spans 13 residues. Germline V gene data show CDR1 as LGHDT and CDR2 as YNNKEL (reference sequence). The CDR3 reads CASSLKVNTEAFF. Written as DNA, the CDR3 is TGTGCCAGCAGCCTAAAGGTGAACACTGAAGCTTTCTTT.

The chain employs TRBV28 and TRBJ1-4, with 8 bases fitting TRBD1. This CDR3 is built from 14 residues. Germline loops: CDR1 MDHEN, CDR2 SYDVKM. V was clipped by 6 bases and J by 8 bases; unmatched bases: 8. CDR3: CASSRTGIGEKLFF. The CDR3 DNA is TGTGCCAGCAGCCGGACAGGGATAGGAGAAAAACTGTTTTTT.

The chain employs TRBV7-9 and TRBJ2-1, with TRBD1 as a possible D gene (5 bases). Trimming took 5 bases from V and 7 from J, leaving 9 bases between them. The CDR3 contains 12 residues. The germline gives CDR1 SEHNR, CDR2 FQNEAQ (reference sequence). The CDR3 sequence: CASSVTGNEQFF. As DNA, the CDR3 is TGTGCCAGCAGCGTTACAGGAAATGAGCAGTTCTTC.

CDR3 sequence: CASSTPGRTNYGYTF. The CDR3 DNA reads as TGTGCCAGTAGTACACCGGGACGGACTAACTATGGCTACACCTTC. This chain connects TRBV19 to TRBJ1-2; weak D call: TRBD1 (5 bases). The ends were cut back, 4 bases at V and 0 bases at J, with 12 bases in the middle. Per germline, CDR1 LNHDA and CDR2 SQIVND (reference sequence). The CDR3 sequence is 15 residues long.

The CDR3 nucleotides are TGTGCCAGCAGTGGACAGGGGGTCTATGGCTACACCTTC. Protein product: CASSGQGVYGYTF. The gene calls are TRBV2 and TRBJ1-2; 9 bases are shared with TRBD1. The junction had 1 base not matched to a gene; V was cut back by 4 bases and J by 4 bases. The CDR3 has 13 amino acids. Germline V gene sequence: CDR1 SNHLY, CDR2 FYNNEI.

The chain couples TRBV27 to TRBJ2-6; either TRBD1 or TRBD2 may fit D (6 bases each). The V end lost 6 bases, the J end lost 2 bases, and 17 bases lay between the germline ends. This CDR3 region has 17 residues. The germline V gene encodes CDR1 MNHEY and CDR2 SMNVEV (reference sequence). The DNA for the CDR3 is TGTGCCAGCAGCCGCCCGGGGGCGTTAACTGGGGCCAACGTCCTGACTTTC. Its translation is CASSRPGALTGANVLTF.

The chain recombines TRBV5-1 with TRBJ2-3; 10 bases map to TRBD1. The CDR3 spans 16 residues. V gave up 0 bases and J gave up 4 bases; unmatched junction bases: 5. Germline V gene lookup returns CDR1 SGHRS and CDR2 YFSETQ. As DNA, the CDR3 is TGCGCCAGCAGCTTGGCGCCGGGACAGGGGTCAGATACGCAGTATTTT. The encoded protein is CASSLAPGQGSDTQYF.

V is TRBV5-1 and J is TRBJ1-3; tentatively, D is TRBD1 (5 bases). This CDR3 region has 16 residues. V gave up 4 bases and J gave up 2 bases, with 16 bases separating them. CDR1 SGHRS and CDR2 YFSETQ come from the germline V gene. CDR3 residues: CASSLPSSGPGNTIYF. The CDR3 region has the DNA TGCGCCAGCAGCCTTCCTTCCTCGGGGCCTGGAAACACCATATATTTT.

The chain has TRBV5-1 and TRBJ2-5, with 11 bases aligning to TRBD2. J was trimmed by 1 base and V by 2 bases; bases with no gene match: 1. Germline CDR1 is SGHRS and CDR2 is YFSETQ. The CDR3 is 15 residues long. As DNA, the CDR3 is TGCGCCAGCAGCTTACTAGCGGGGGTCCAAGAGACCCAGTACTTC. It encodes CASSLLAGVQETQYF.

By share, this clone ranks as medium-sized. The rearrangement joins TRBV18 to TRBJ1-5; no reliable D call. Trimming took off 6 bases at V and 0 bases at J, with 12 bases between the two ends. This CDR3 has 15 residues. CDR1 is KGHSH, CDR2 LQKENI, per germline. Here the CDR3 DNA reads TGTGCCAGCTCTCGCGGCAGCAATAGCAATCAGCCCCAGCATTTT. This gives the protein CASSRGSNSNQPQHF.

The chain recombines TRBV5-1 with TRBJ1-1, with D possibly matching TRBD1 (5 bases). With 1 base removed from V and 5 bases from J, the gap between germline ends came to 12 bases. The V gene's germline CDR1 is SGHRS and CDR2 YFSETQ. The CDR3 has 14 residues. As DNA, the CDR3 is TGCGCCAGCAGCTTGAGGCAGGGAAGGACTGAAGCTTTCTTT. Its protein is CASSLRQGRTEAFF.

The chain has TRBV7-2 and TRBJ2-5; TRBD2 aligns across 11 bases. The CDR3 runs 16 residues. The germline gives CDR1 SGHTA, CDR2 FQGNSA. The V and J ends lost 3 bases and 5 bases, in that order; junction bases with no gene match: 8. This CDR3 is CASSFSGGAGWETQYF. In DNA, the CDR3 is TGTGCCAGCAGCTTTAGCGGGGGGGCCGGATGGGAGACCCAGTACTTC.

The rearrangement uses TRBV28 and TRBJ1-2; 7 bases agree with TRBD1. Germline V gene data show CDR1 as MDHEN and CDR2 as SYDVKM. V shed 6 bases, J shed 4 bases, and the junction held 8 bases outside the gene matches. CDR3 length: 14 amino acids. Here the CDR3 DNA reads TGTGCCAGCAGCCAAGCGACAGGGAGCTATGGCTACACCTTC. This codes for CASSQATGSYGYTF.

V usage is TRBV19 and J usage is TRBJ1-6, with D perhaps TRBD1 (5 bases). The V gene's germline CDR1 is LNHDA and CDR2 SQIVND (reference sequence). V dropped 11 bases and J dropped 5 bases, with 13 bases sitting between them. The CDR3 sequence is 13 residues long. The CDR3 DNA reads TGTGCCTGTCAGGGATTCGATAATTCACCCCTCCACTTT. The encoded protein is CACQGFDNSPLHF.

The V call is TRBV3-1 (or the pseudogene TRBV3-2), the J call TRBJ2-5; D gene uncertain. CDR3 length: 10 residues. The V and J ends lost 4 bases and 10 bases respectively, with 7 bases between them. The germline V gene has CDR1 LGHDT and CDR2 YNNKEL (reference sequence). The CDR3 sequence: CASSRGDQYF. DNA for the CDR3: TGTGCCAGCAGCCGCGGTGACCAGTACTTC.

This chain uses TRBV9 with TRBJ1-1; 9 bases agree with TRBD1. Germline assignment: CDR1 SGDLS and CDR2 YYNGEE. J was trimmed by 1 base and V by 3 bases; bases with no gene match: 10. The CDR3 runs to 17 residues. The CDR3 spells CASSGLKDRGPNTEAFF. The CDR3 DNA is TGTGCCAGCAGCGGATTAAAGGACAGGGGCCCGAACACTGAAGCTTTCTTT.

The V and J genes are TRBV18 and TRBJ2-3; D may be TRBD1 or TRBD2 (5 bases each). V was trimmed by 2 bases and J by 6 bases, leaving 12 bases between them. The CDR3 has 14 amino acids. Germline CDR1 reads KGHSH; CDR2 reads LQKENI. CDR3 DNA: TGTGCCAGCTCACCATACGGGGCCAGGGATACGCAGTATTTT. This sequence encodes CASSPYGARDTQYF.

This clone was counted between two and nine times. The gene calls are TRBV30 and TRBJ1-4; 8 nucleotides line up with TRBD1. Germline V gene lookup returns CDR1 GTSNPN and CDR2 SVGIG (reference sequence). The CDR3 has 14 amino acids. Losses at the gene ends were 5 bases for V and 7 bases for J; bases not matched to a gene: 9. DNA for the CDR3: TGTGCCTGGGGGACAGGACTCCAAGGTGAAAAACTGTTTTTT. It specifies CAWGTGLQGEKLFF.

The CDR3 loop reads CASSSVPGDYGYTF. Here the CDR3 DNA reads TGCGCCAGCAGCTCGGTTCCAGGGGACTATGGCTACACCTTC. The rearrangement joins TRBV5-1 to TRBJ1-2; D might be TRBD1 (6 bases). V was cut by 3 bases and J by 3 bases, with 12 bases left in between. The CDR3 runs 14 residues. CDR1 is SGHRS and CDR2 is YFSETQ in the germline V gene.

The chain joins TRBV5-6 to TRBJ1-1; 9 bases are a match to TRBD1. Germline loops: CDR1 SGHDT, CDR2 YYEEEE. The V segment lost 2 bases and the J segment 5 bases; nucleotides outside the gene matches: 7. CDR3 length: 15 amino acids. The CDR3, as DNA: TGTGCCAGCAGCTTAGGGGACAGGGAGCGGACTGAAGCTTTCTTT. Its protein product is CASSLGDRERTEAFF.

The rearrangement uses TRBV12-3 or TRBV12-4 and TRBJ2-2; D tentatively reads TRBD1 or TRBD2 (5 bases each). The CDR3 is 12 residues long. The V end lost 5 bases, the J end lost 7 bases, and 8 bases lay between the germline ends. CDR3 nucleotide sequence: TGTGCCAGCAGTGGGGACGACGGGGAGCTGTTTTTT. Translating gives CASSGDDGELFF.

The J gene is TRBJ2-5, the V gene TRBV12-3 or TRBV12-4; D possibly corresponds to TRBD2 (7 bases). The CDR3 totals 12 residues. V dropped 5 bases and J dropped 8 bases, with 12 bases sitting between them. The CDR3 bases are TGTGCCAGCAGTCCAAGGGGGGGAACCCAGTACTTC. It yields the protein CASSPRGGTQYF.

The V gene is TRBV4-3, the J gene TRBJ1-6, with unresolved D. Germline-derived CDR1 and CDR2 are LGHNA and YSLEER. The CDR3 consists of 14 residues. V lost 4 bases and J lost 10, with 14 bases in between. The CDR3 bases are TGCGCCAGCAGCCGGGAGGGAGTTGAATCACCCCTCCACTTT. This sequence encodes CASSREGVESPLHF.

This clone was seen a few times. The V call is TRBV6-2 or TRBV6-3, the J call TRBJ1-6, with TRBD1 as a possible D gene (6 bases). In germline, CDR1 is MNHEY, CDR2 SVGEGT. The V end was cut by 7 bases, the J end by 6 bases, with 16 bases between. The CDR3 runs 15 residues. CDR3 sequence (DNA): TGTGCCAGCACCCCGGGAGGGACACCTAATTCACCCCTCCACTTT. It encodes CASTPGGTPNSPLHF.

V and J are TRBV21-1 and TRBJ1-1. TRBV21-1 is deemed a pseudogene. The CDR3 is 16 residues long. The CDR3, as DNA: TGTGCCAGCAGCAAAGTTTGGGACGGCTTTCCCCGGGGAGCTTTCTTT. Translating it yields CASSKVWDGFPRGAFF.

This clone turned up a few times. This chain connects TRBV29-1 to TRBJ1-4, with D perhaps TRBD1 (5 bases). The germline V and J ends were trimmed by 2 bases and 4 bases, with 8 bases remaining between them. CDR1 is SQVTM, CDR2 ANQGSEA, per germline. The CDR3 consists of 13 residues. The CDR3 protein is CSVESGHNEKLFF. In DNA form, the CDR3 reads TGCAGCGTTGAATCGGGGCATAATGAAAAACTGTTTTTT.

The genes are TRBV5-8 and TRBJ2-4; TRBD1 matches 7 bases. Germline V gene data show CDR1 as SGHTS and CDR2 as YDEGEE. J gave up 0 bases and V 1 base, and 4 bases lay outside the gene matches. This CDR3 is built from 16 residues. This chain's CDR3 is CASSLLGQLAKNIQYF. CDR3 nucleotides: TGTGCCAGCAGCTTGCTGGGACAGCTAGCCAAAAACATTCAGTACTTC.